This TCR beta chain was retrieved from a study of cytomegalovirus exposure and HLA in healthy donors. V lost 4 bases to trimming and J lost 9 bases; unmatched junction nucleotides: 6. CDR3 size: 15 residues. The germline V gene encodes CDR1 MNHEY and CDR2 SVGAGI. In the PCR, 60 Vbeta and 13 Jbeta primers were used. TCRdb's table, derived via immunoSEQ multiplex PCR, lists solely in-frame clones and lacks some. Of more than 150,000 clones listed, roughly four fifths are singletons. The chain recombines TRBV6-5 with TRBJ1-6, with TRBD1 matching over 10 bases. What was sequenced was PBMCs. This receptor was obtained from a man between 18 and 35 years old in good health and CMV-seronegative. The CDR3 DNA sequence: TGTGCCAGCAGTTCGAGACAGGGGGCAACTTCACCCCTCCACTTT. Encoded protein: CASSSRQGATSPLHF.